A selection of T cell receptor beta chains follows, all from one sample in a study of blood T cell repertoires in COVID-19. Assay used: immunoSEQ multiplex PCR; TCRdb lists only in-frame clones, some missing. The sample carries 100,000 or so clones, roughly nine tenths recorded once. The source material was peripheral blood. The receptors shown here come from a man aged 55 to 70 with acute or convalescent COVID-19. Each CDR3 is given with its conserved first and last residue. Fields, in order: clone size, V gene, J gene, D gene, CDR3 DNA, CDR3 protein. D genes are given only for firm matches. Expanded clones get a size class; other rows say once, few or many, or leave the size out.

.	TRBV9	TRBJ2-2	.	TGTGCCAGCAGCGTGGGAGCGGGGAACACCGGGGAGCTGTTTTTT	CASSVGAGNTGELFF
.	TRBV24-1	TRBJ1-1	.	TGTGCCACCAGTGATTTGGGGCCCCCCAGGGGAGAAGCTTTCTTT	CATSDLGPPRGEAFF
.	TRBV2	TRBJ2-5	TRBD2	TGTGCCAGCACCAGGACTACCTTGGGACTAGAAGAGACCCAGTACTTC	CASTRTTLGLEETQYF
few	TRBV5-4	TRBJ2-5	.	TGTGCCAGCAGCCCCGGCCGGGGGGCTCAAGAGACCCAGTACTTC	CASSPGRGAQETQYF
.	TRBV30	TRBJ2-1	.	TGTGCCTGGAGGGGGAGCTCCTACAATGAGCAGTTCTTC	CAWRGSSYNEQFF
.	TRBV5-1	TRBJ2-7	.	TGCGCCAGCAGCTCACTAGACCCCTACGAGCAGTACTTC	CASSSLDPYEQYF
.	TRBV3-1/TRBV3-2	TRBJ2-1	TRBD2	TGTGCCAGCAGCCATCCCACGGTACTCGGGAGGCCGTACAATGAGCAGTTCTTC	CASSHPTVLGRPYNEQFF
.	TRBV4-2	TRBJ2-1	TRBD2	TGTGCCAGCAGCCCCCTTGCGGGAGGGGTGAATGAGCAGTTCTTC	CASSPLAGGVNEQFF
.	TRBV30	TRBJ2-5	TRBD2	TGTGCCTGGAGTGTCCGTAGCGGGATAATAAAGACCCAGTACTTC	CAWSVRSGIIKTQYF
.	TRBV4-1	TRBJ1-2	.	TGCGCCAGCAGCCCGGGACATCCCCCAAACTATGGCTACACCTTC	CASSPGHPPNYGYTF
.	TRBV28	TRBJ1-5	TRBD1	TGTGCCAGCAGTTTATTGCCGACAGGGATTAATCAGCCCCAGCATTTT	CASSLLPTGINQPQHF
.	TRBV5-1	TRBJ1-2	.	TGCGCCAGCAGCTTGGCCGATGAAGAGTACGGCTACACCTTC	CASSLADEEYGYTF
.	TRBV5-1	TRBJ1-6	.	TGCGCCAGCAGCTCAGGGGTGGATTCACCCCTCCACTTT	CASSSGVDSPLHF
once	TRBV19	TRBJ1-2	TRBD1	TGTGCCAGTAGCCCCCTGACAGGGGCTAACCTCTATGGCTACACCTTC	CASSPLTGANLYGYTF
.	TRBV6-6	TRBJ1-3	.	TGTGCCAGCAGCCCCCTCCCCCGAAACACCATATATTTT	CASSPLPRNTIYF
.	TRBV19	TRBJ1-2	TRBD1	TGTGCCAGTTGGACAGGCTTAAACTATGGCTACACCTTC	CASWTGLNYGYTF
once	TRBV12-3/TRBV12-4	TRBJ2-1	.	TGTGCCAGCTCCCTTCGGGAGTCCAATGAGCAGTTCTTC	CASSLRESNEQFF
.	TRBV5-5	TRBJ1-5	TRBD1	TGTGCCAGCAGCCGACAGGGTTACAATCAGCCCCAGCATTTT	CASSRQGYNQPQHF
.	TRBV10-3	TRBJ2-7	TRBD2	TGTGCCATCAGTGAGGTCTCTAGCGGGAGCTACGAGCAGTACTTC	CAISEVSSGSYEQYF
.	TRBV29-1	TRBJ2-2	.	TGCAGCGTTAGGGACATAAACACCGGGGAGCTGTTTTTT	CSVRDINTGELFF
.	TRBV19	TRBJ1-5	.	TGTGCCAGTAGTGCACCCGTGCGGCCCCAGCATTTT	CASSAPVRPQHF
once	TRBV19	TRBJ2-3	TRBD2	TGTGCCAGTAGTACCGCCCTAGCGGGAGGGTGGGCAGATACGCAGTATTTT	CASSTALAGGWADTQYF
.	TRBV18	TRBJ1-1	.	TGTGCCAGCTCACGAGACAGGCTAGGCACTGAAGCTTTCTTT	CASSRDRLGTEAFF
.	TRBV6-5	TRBJ2-2	.	TGTGCCAGCAGTTACTCTGGAGGCGGGGAGCTGTTTTTT	CASSYSGGGELFF
.	TRBV6-4	TRBJ2-1	.	TGTGCCAGCAGAGACACCCAGGGAAAGGGATCCTACAATGAGCAGTTCTTC	CASRDTQGKGSYNEQFF
.	TRBV5-1	TRBJ1-4	.	TGCGCCAGCAGCGACCCCGGGGGTAATGAAAAACTGTTTTTT	CASSDPGGNEKLFF
.	TRBV14	TRBJ2-7	TRBD2	TGTGCCAGCAGCCAACAAGCGGGAGTGGGCGAGCAGTACTTC	CASSQQAGVGEQYF
once	TRBV25-1	TRBJ1-1	.	TGTGCCAGCACCCCCAATCCCTGGGCCGACCCGCTTGAAGCTTTCTTT	CASTPNPWADPLEAFF